One and the same sample provided the 18 T cell receptor beta chains below, sequenced in a study of T-cell reconstitution after alpha-beta-depleted transplantation in children. Unique molecular identifiers were built into the TCRbeta library. TCRdb independently ran MiXCR on the PCR reads; one entry per CDR3 protein. Seen here are 500,000 or so distinct CDR3 sequences, 30% to 35% observed once, and the top ten hold 2% to 3%. The source was PBMCs from the stem cell graft donor, collected from the stem cell graft. The source of these receptors is a human donor who donated a stem cell graft to a child with aplastic anemia.

The chain uses TRBV20-1 and TRBJ2-3, with TRBD2 matching 7 bases. Germline lookup yields CDR1 DFQATT and CDR2 SNEGSKA (reference sequence). The junction had 5 bases not matched to a gene; V was cut back by 8 bases and J by 0 bases. This CDR3 spans 13 amino acids. The CDR3 spells CSRREWSTDTQYF. In nucleotides, the CDR3 is TGCAGTCGGCGGGAGTGGAGCACAGATACGCAGTATTTT.

In this sample, this clonotype turned up a few times. The chain is built from TRBV5-1 and TRBJ1-1, with D possibly being TRBD1 (5 bases). CDR1 SGHRS and CDR2 YFSETQ come from the germline V gene. This CDR3 is built from 19 residues. V lost 0 bases and J lost 0, with 21 bases in between. The CDR3 spells CASSLVGGHLLPMNTEAFF. The CDR3 nucleotides read TGCGCCAGCAGCTTGGTGGGAGGACACCTACTTCCAATGAACACTGAAGCTTTCTTT.

A few counts support this clonotype. This rearrangement joins TRBV20-1 to TRBJ2-7; 14 nucleotides agree with TRBD2. Germline CDR1 and CDR2: DFQATT and SNEGSKA (reference sequence). This CDR3 has 15 residues. The V segment lost 4 bases and the J segment 3 bases; nucleotides outside the gene matches: 5. The CDR3 bases are TGCAGTGCTACTCCAGGACTAGCGGGGGGCTACGAGCAGTACGTC. Protein sequence: CSATPGLAGGYEQYV.

The genes are TRBV29-1 and TRBJ1-2; D might be TRBD1 (6 bases). CDR3 size: 11 residues. CDR1 SQVTM and CDR2 ANQGSEA come from the germline V gene. Trimming left V 1 base short and J 6 bases short, with 6 bases between. CDR3 nucleotides: TGCAGCGTTGAAGGGGGGCATGGCTACACCTTC. This translates into CSVEGGHGYTF.

The V call is TRBV18, the J call TRBJ1-2; D is perhaps TRBD1 (5 bases). Trimming took off 2 bases at V and 4 bases at J, with 8 bases between the two ends. In germline, CDR1 is KGHSH, CDR2 LQKENI. The CDR3 totals 13 residues. CDR3 nucleotide sequence: TGTGCCAGCTCACCAACGGACATCTATGGCTACACCTTC. It translates to CASSPTDIYGYTF.

In its sample, this clonotype was seen a few times. The rearrangement uses TRBV27 and TRBJ2-3; D unresolved. Germline lookup yields CDR1 MNHEY and CDR2 SMNVEV (reference sequence). Trimming left V 3 bases short and J 0 bases short, with 10 bases between. There are 15 residues in the CDR3. In DNA form, the CDR3 reads TGTGCCAGCAGTTTCGGACGGTTTAGCACAGATACGCAGTATTTT. As protein: CASSFGRFSTDTQYF.

This clonotype was observed a few times. The chain has TRBV20-1 and TRBJ1-3, with D maybe TRBD1 (5 bases). This CDR3 comprises 14 residues. V was cut by 3 bases and J by 3 bases, with 12 bases left in between. The germline V gene encodes CDR1 DFQATT and CDR2 SNEGSKA (reference sequence). The CDR3 bases are TGCAGTGCTAGTTATCAGGGAAGTGGAAACACCATATATTTT. It specifies CSASYQGSGNTIYF.

The chain is built from TRBV5-1 and TRBJ2-1; D gene uncertain. The germline gives CDR1 SGHRS, CDR2 YFSETQ. V dropped 7 bases and J dropped 10 bases, with 15 bases sitting between them. The CDR3 runs to 12 residues. CDR3 nucleotides: TGCGCCAGCTCCCTGACCCGGCCGGAGCAGTTCTTC. It yields the protein CASSLTRPEQFF.

This chain uses TRBV7-9 with TRBJ2-1; the D gene could be TRBD1 or TRBD2 (6 bases each). Deletions cut 6 bases from V and 8 bases from J, with 11 bases between. Germline lookup yields CDR1 SEHNR and CDR2 FQNEAQ (reference sequence). The CDR3 is made up of 12 amino acids. The CDR3 is CASRGGQDEQFF. CDR3 nucleotide sequence: TGTGCCAGCAGAGGGGGGCAAGATGAGCAGTTCTTC.

This clonotype has only a few counts. V gene TRBV7-2 combines with J gene TRBJ2-1, with D possibly TRBD2 on 5 matching bases. The CDR3 has 12 residues. In germline, CDR1 is SGHTA, CDR2 FQGNSA. The ends were cut back, 5 bases at V and 15 bases at J, with 17 bases in the middle. The CDR3 loop reads CASSTTSSPGFF. The CDR3, as DNA: TGTGCCAGCAGCACAACTAGTTCCCCGGGGTTCTTC.

The chain recombines TRBV11-2 with TRBJ1-2, with unresolved D. Per germline, CDR1 SGHAT and CDR2 FQNNGV. The CDR3 runs 13 residues. Trimming removed 1 base from V and 3 bases from J, with 6 bases in between. The CDR3 loop is CASSLGTYYGYTF. CDR3 in DNA: TGTGCCAGCAGCTTAGGGACCTACTATGGCTACACCTTC.

The gene calls are TRBV10-2 and TRBJ2-1, with 9 bases aligning to TRBD2. V shed 9 bases and J 2 bases; nucleotides not matched to a gene: 17. CDR1 WSHSY and CDR2 SAAADI come from the germline V gene. There are 18 residues in the CDR3. This CDR3 is CASRKTGISGSPYNEQFF. DNA for the CDR3: TGCGCCAGTAGAAAGACCGGGATTAGCGGGAGTCCCTACAATGAGCAGTTCTTC.

This clonotype was recorded only once. V and J are TRBV24-1 and TRBJ2-2; D is unresolved. Germline V lookup: CDR1 KGHDR, CDR2 SFDVKD. The CDR3 length is 15 residues. Trimming shortened V by 3 bases and J by 7 bases, and 14 bases separated the two germline ends. The CDR3: CATSDRQWGIGELFF. The CDR3 DNA follows: TGTGCCACCAGTGATCGTCAGTGGGGTATCGGGGAGCTGTTTTTT.

This sequence joins TRBV30 and TRBJ1-5; D remains ambiguous. Trimming removed 1 base at V and 2 bases at J, with 12 bases between. This CDR3 has 15 amino acids. CDR1 and CDR2 (germline): GTSNPN, SVGIG (reference sequence). The CDR3 region is CAWSAIGLGNQPQHF. DNA of the CDR3: TGTGCCTGGAGTGCGATTGGCTTGGGCAATCAGCCCCAGCATTTT.

This clonotype has more than one count but fewer than ten. The chain is built from TRBV10-3 and TRBJ2-2, with unresolved D. Germline V gene sequence: CDR1 ENHRY, CDR2 SYGVKD. With 2 bases removed from V and 5 bases from J, the gap between germline ends came to 15 bases. The CDR3 has 16 amino acids. The CDR3 spells CAISEDPPGSTGELFF. The CDR3, as DNA: TGTGCCATCAGTGAGGACCCTCCTGGATCGACCGGGGAGCTGTTTTTT.

This sequence joins TRBV6-2 or TRBV6-3 and TRBJ2-1; weak D call: TRBD2 (6 bases). The CDR3 contains 16 residues. V gave up 0 bases and J gave up 8 bases, with 17 bases separating them. Germline V lookup: CDR1 MNHEY, CDR2 SVGEGT. This CDR3 is CASSYSAASDGHEQFF. The CDR3 bases are TGTGCCAGCAGTTACTCAGCGGCTAGCGATGGGCATGAGCAGTTCTTC.

This clonotype was counted a few times. The rearrangement links TRBV9 to TRBJ2-1; 9 positions agree with TRBD1. From germline, CDR1 is SGDLS and CDR2 YYNGEE. Trimming at V came to 3 bases and at J to 8 bases, leaving 21 bases not matched to a gene. CDR3 length equals 19 residues. The CDR3 nucleotides are TGTGCCAGCAGCGGCGAGTGGCTGGGCCCGGGACAGGGCAAGGATGAGCAGTTCTTC. It specifies CASSGEWLGPGQGKDEQFF.

This clonotype was counted a few times. The gene calls are TRBV20-1 and TRBJ2-5, with a possible D match to TRBD1 (5 bases). CDR3 length: 13 residues. The germline V gene encodes CDR1 DFQATT and CDR2 SNEGSKA (reference sequence). The V gene lost 1 base and the J gene lost 4 bases, with 10 bases spanning the gap. The CDR3 here is CSARVLGAETQYF. CDR3 coding DNA: TGCAGTGCTAGAGTTCTTGGGGCAGAGACCCAGTACTTC.